Listed below are T cell receptor beta chains from one sample, sequenced in a study of blood T cell repertoires in COVID-19. Using immunoSEQ multiplex PCR, the repertoire was profiled, and TCRdb retains in-frame clones only, with some absent. The repertoire holds 250,000 to 350,000 clones, with under 95% as singletons. The sequencing sample was made of PBMCs or T cells enriched from blood (not recorded which). The receptors originated from a man between 60 and 75 years old who had recovered from COVID-19. Each CDR3 is given without its conserved first and last residue. Fields, in order: CDR3 length, V gene, J gene, clone size, CDR3 protein. Not all rows give a size; the values are once, few, many and, for expanded clones, a class.

length: 13; V: TRBV19; J: TRBJ1-1; size: once; CDR3: ASSTRQAQNTEAF
length: 13; V: TRBV19; J: TRBJ2-1; size: .; CDR3: ASSTTSGSYNEQF
length: 15; V: TRBV28; J: TRBJ1-5; size: .; CDR3: ASIAGQLIYSNQPQH
length: 12; V: TRBV7-9; J: TRBJ1-1; size: once; CDR3: ASSLTGEGTEAF
length: 12; V: TRBV3-1/TRBV3-2; J: TRBJ1-6; size: .; CDR3: ASSQISREIPLH
length: 12; V: TRBV5-1; J: TRBJ2-7; size: .; CDR3: ASSSTSGVYEQY
length: 13; V: TRBV5-6; J: TRBJ1-2; size: .; CDR3: ASRPGTGYYYGYT
length: 12; V: TRBV28; J: TRBJ1-5; size: .; CDR3: ASSNRGVIQPQH
length: 13; V: TRBV4-1; J: TRBJ1-2; size: .; CDR3: ASSQRQGVDYGYT
length: 12; V: TRBV15; J: TRBJ2-1; size: .; CDR3: ATCGGGSYNEQF
length: 15; V: TRBV6-1; J: TRBJ2-4; size: .; CDR3: ASSALWGEGAKNIQY
length: 15; V: TRBV11-3; J: TRBJ2-1; size: .; CDR3: ASSRGGRLAGGHEQF
length: 14; V: TRBV5-1; J: TRBJ2-1; size: .; CDR3: ASSSTGTSSYNEQF
length: 13; V: TRBV5-4; J: TRBJ2-7; size: .; CDR3: ASSFGQGRRDEQY
length: 14; V: TRBV11-2; J: TRBJ2-1; size: .; CDR3: ASSGGRGAERNEQF
length: 11; V: TRBV4-3; J: TRBJ1-1; size: .; CDR3: ASSQNGGAEAF
length: 13; V: TRBV30; J: TRBJ2-7; size: .; CDR3: AWSHSGLGSYEQY
length: 13; V: TRBV29-1; J: TRBJ2-1; size: .; CDR3: SVPRTSGSFNEQF
length: 15; V: TRBV3-1/TRBV3-2; J: TRBJ2-2; size: .; CDR3: ASSQKKGGSLLGELF
length: 14; V: TRBV5-5; J: TRBJ2-1; size: .; CDR3: ASSPVIAGLATEQF
length: 12; V: TRBV5-1; J: TRBJ2-7; size: .; CDR3: ASSSGLEPYEQY
length: 12; V: TRBV5-4; J: TRBJ1-4; size: .; CDR3: ASSSSLTNEKLF
length: 11; V: TRBV5-5; J: TRBJ1-1; size: .; CDR3: ASSMQGAPEAF
length: 11; V: TRBV3-1/TRBV3-2; J: TRBJ2-1; size: .; CDR3: ASSWGGRGEQF
length: 13; V: TRBV10-3; J: TRBJ1-5; size: .; CDR3: AISEGTGGYQPQH
length: 11; V: TRBV28; J: TRBJ2-1; size: .; CDR3: ASSLQGADEQF
length: 14; V: TRBV19; J: TRBJ1-5; size: .; CDR3: ASSKVGGESNQPQH
length: 15; V: TRBV19; J: TRBJ1-4; size: .; CDR3: ASSNRALRATNEKLF
length: 15; V: TRBV5-8; J: TRBJ2-3; size: .; CDR3: ASSPSDRVFVADTQY
length: 12; V: TRBV6-4; J: TRBJ2-7; size: .; CDR3: ASSPDRGSYEQY
length: 11; V: TRBV5-5; J: TRBJ2-5; size: .; CDR3: ASSLESAGAQY
length: 13; V: TRBV11-2; J: TRBJ1-5; size: .; CDR3: ASSPGQGSNQPQH
length: 13; V: TRBV30; J: TRBJ1-2; size: .; CDR3: AWRHPPGRISGYT
length: 13; V: TRBV6-5; J: TRBJ1-6; size: .; CDR3: ASRPGQAYNSPLH
length: 13; V: TRBV5-1; J: TRBJ2-3; size: .; CDR3: ASSVFGGDTDTQY
length: 13; V: TRBV19; J: TRBJ1-4; size: once; CDR3: ASSIPPGQGQKLF
length: 13; V: TRBV4-2; J: TRBJ1-4; size: .; CDR3: ASSQAFRENEKLF
length: 12; V: TRBV2; J: TRBJ2-7; size: .; CDR3: ASSEQGEFYEQY
length: 11; V: TRBV4-1; J: TRBJ2-7; size: .; CDR3: ASSQDGRTEQY
length: 11; V: TRBV6-4; J: TRBJ1-1; size: .; CDR3: ASSVRVNTEAF
length: 11; V: TRBV7-2; J: TRBJ1-1; size: .; CDR3: ASRDGQGAEAF
length: 12; V: TRBV25-1; J: TRBJ2-1; size: .; CDR3: ASAGRAYYNEQF
length: 12; V: TRBV19; J: TRBJ1-1; size: once; CDR3: ASSIQLANTEAF
length: 16; V: TRBV7-6; J: TRBJ2-1; size: .; CDR3: ASSLVSLLAGNYNEQF
length: 10; V: TRBV25-1; J: TRBJ1-1; size: .; CDR3: ASRQGKTEAF
length: 13; V: TRBV2; J: TRBJ1-5; size: once; CDR3: ASSGDRVTHQPQH
length: 18; V: TRBV2; J: TRBJ2-1; size: .; CDR3: ASTQESRDRGSLTYNEQF
length: 10; V: TRBV12-3/TRBV12-4; J: TRBJ2-5; size: .; CDR3: ASSSTLGTQY
length: 14; V: TRBV25-1; J: TRBJ2-3; size: .; CDR3: ASSGSLGASTDTQY
length: 11; V: TRBV3-1/TRBV3-2; J: TRBJ1-1; size: .; CDR3: ASSQISSTEAF
length: 12; V: TRBV29-1; J: TRBJ1-2; size: .; CDR3: SATGAAPNYGYT